The 12 T cell receptor beta chains given below trace back to one sample, sequenced in a study of neurological immune-mediated disorders. Each CDR3 protein is one row after TCRdb ran MiXCR on the 5' RACE reads. The sample yields around 51,000 distinct CDR3 sequences, about an eighth seen once. The sample's time point: longitudinal time-point 3. The sequencing input was PBMCs. The receptors come from a male donor with HTLV-1-associated myelopathy (HAM/TSP).

The V and J genes are TRBV6-6 and TRBJ1-4, with D maybe TRBD1 (5 bases). This CDR3 spans 13 amino acids. Trimming removed 4 bases at V and 8 bases at J, with 11 bases between. Germline-derived CDR1 and CDR2 are MNHNY and SVGAGI (reference sequence). CDR3 nucleotide sequence: TGTGCCAGCAGTTTCCAGGGATACGAAAAACTGTTTTTT. Translation gives CASSFQGYEKLFF.

This clonotype was detected many times. J is TRBJ1-5 and V is TRBV9; 7 positions agree with TRBD1. Germline-derived CDR1 and CDR2 are SGDLS and YYNGEE. The CDR3 is 15 amino acids. J lost 5 bases, V lost 4 bases, and 9 bases had no gene match. CDR3 protein: CASSPPGQFDQPQHF. In DNA form, the CDR3 reads TGTGCCAGCAGCCCCCCGGGACAGTTCGATCAGCCCCAGCATTTT. Combining the CDR3 with reference TRBV9 and TRBJ1-5 gives the whole variable domain DSGVTQTPKHLITATGQRVTLRCSPRSGDLSVYWYQQSLDQGLQFLIQYYNGEERAKGNILERFSAQQFPDLHSELNLSSLELGDSALYFCASSPPGQFDQPQHFGDGTRLSIL.

This clonotype showed up many times. V gene TRBV29-1 combines with J gene TRBJ1-1, with no clear D. CDR3 size: 12 residues. Deletions cut 7 bases from V and 7 bases from J, with 16 bases between. The V gene's germline CDR1 is SQVTM and CDR2 ANQGSEA. The CDR3 sequence is CSALLGVDEAFF. The DNA for the CDR3 is TGCAGCGCTCTCCTCGGGGTGGATGAAGCTTTCTTT.

This clonotype has a single count. The chain carries TRBV11-2 and TRBJ2-7, with 11 positions matching TRBD1. CDR1 and CDR2 from the germline V gene are SGHAT and FQNNGV. There are 13 residues in the CDR3. V lost 8 bases and J lost 4; bases outside the gene matches: 4. The DNA of the CDR3 is TGTGCCAGCTTCCGGGACAGGGGGTACGAGCAGTACTTC. Encoded protein: CASFRDRGYEQYF.

The sample holds many counts of this clonotype. This chain links TRBV7-9 with TRBJ2-2; TRBD1 aligns across 8 bases. Trimming removed 2 bases from V and 9 bases from J; junction bases left unmatched: 8. CDR1 and CDR2 (germline): SEHNR, FQNEAQ (reference sequence). The CDR3 totals 15 residues. The CDR3 coding sequence is TGTGCCAGCAGCTTACTGGGGACAGGACGCAGGGAGCTGTTTTTT. Encoded protein: CASSLLGTGRRELFF.

The rearrangement joins TRBV7-8 to TRBJ2-4; 8 bases are shared with TRBD1. The CDR3 has 17 residues. With V trimmed by 3 bases and J by 2 bases, 9 bases remained unmatched. Germline CDR1 is SGHVS and CDR2 is FQNEAQ. The CDR3 DNA reads as TGTGCCAGCAGCTTCGAGAGGACAGGGATACCCAAAAACATTCAGTACTTC. Its translation is CASSFERTGIPKNIQYF.

In this sample, this clonotype turned up many times. This chain connects TRBV20-1 to TRBJ2-7; D unresolved. This CDR3 has 14 residues. Germline V lookup: CDR1 DFQATT, CDR2 SNEGSKA (reference sequence). V shed 1 base and J shed 3 bases, with 13 bases lying between them. The CDR3 DNA reads as TGCAGTGCTAGAGCCGGCCCTAACCTCTACGAGCAGTACTTC. It encodes CSARAGPNLYEQYF.

This clonotype was counted ten times or more. CDR3 DNA: TGTGCCACCGAACCCGGGACAGGGAGGACAGATACGCAGTATTTT. As protein: CATEPGTGRTDTQYF. The chain employs TRBV10-3 and TRBJ2-3; 9 nucleotides agree with TRBD1. Germline CDR1 reads ENHRY; CDR2 reads SYGVKD. The CDR3 is 15 amino acids. The V and J ends lost 10 bases and 3 bases, in that order; junction bases with no gene match: 11.

This clonotype was counted at least ten times. V gene TRBV20-1 combines with J gene TRBJ2-5; 7 bases fit TRBD2. J gave up 5 bases and V 2 bases, and 5 bases lay outside the gene matches. The CDR3 extends over 13 amino acids. Per the germline V gene, CDR1 is DFQATT and CDR2 is SNEGSKA (reference sequence). The CDR3 reads CSARISGPETQYF. As DNA, the CDR3 is TGCAGTGCTAGAATTAGCGGGCCGGAGACCCAGTACTTC.

This clonotype was detected ten times or more. The rearrangement joins TRBV7-2 to TRBJ1-2; TRBD1 matches 10 bases. This CDR3 is built from 15 residues. Trimming removed 2 bases from V and 7 bases from J; junction bases left unmatched: 7. Germline V gene lookup returns CDR1 SGHTA and CDR2 FQGNSA. The chain's CDR3 is CASSLYVTGGAGYTF. In DNA form, the CDR3 reads TGTGCCAGCAGCTTATATGTGACAGGGGGCGCTGGCTACACCTTC.

The chain combines TRBV19 with TRBJ1-1; D perhaps matches TRBD1 (5 bases). The CDR3 is 13 residues long. Trimming took off 3 bases at V and 5 bases at J, with 10 bases between the two ends. CDR1 is LNHDA, CDR2 SQIVND, per germline (reference sequence). The CDR3 spells CASSIEGRTEAFF. The CDR3 DNA reads TGTGCCAGTAGTATTGAGGGGCGGACTGAAGCTTTCTTT.

This clonotype was picked up many times. This sequence joins TRBV9 and TRBJ2-7; D may be TRBD2 (6 bases). Germline V lookup: CDR1 SGDLS, CDR2 YYNGEE. CDR3 length: 14 amino acids. V lost 4 bases and J 0 bases, leaving 11 bases between the germline ends. CDR3 bases: TGTGCCAGCAGCCGCGGGGTGCTCTCCTACGAGCAGTACTTC. It is translated as CASSRGVLSYEQYF.